The following is a T cell receptor (beta chain) sequence with its context. The antigen is not known. Assay used: immunoSEQ multiplex PCR; TCRdb lists only in-frame clones, some missing. The data contain 40,000 to 50,000 clones, 84% of them singletons. These data are taken from a study of STAT5B mutations in CD4+ large granular lymphocyte leukemia. Study observations and caveats: Compared with healthy controls (2/35), patient top clones favored TRBV06 (8/27).

Germline assignment: CDR1 MDHEN and CDR2 SYDVKM. Trimming took 7 bases from V and 5 from J, leaving 17 bases between them. The CDR3 consists of 14 residues. Sequencing was performed on CD4+ T cells from blood buffy coats. The TCR sequence derives from a human donor in good health. This chain uses TRBV28 with TRBJ1-2; TRBD1 is a possible D gene (6 bases). As DNA, the CDR3 is TGTGCCAGCACGGGCCGTAGGGGGGGGTATGGCTACACCTTC. Protein: CASTGRRGGYGYTF.